One sample yielded the 18 T cell receptor beta chains listed below, sequenced in a study of graft-versus-host responses after intestinal transplantation. For these TCRs, the target antigens are not known. TCRdb keeps only in-frame clones here, not all; method: immunoSEQ multiplex PCR. Here the sample spans about 88,000 clones, 94% being singletons. The source material was unstimulated CD4+ T cells sorted from spleen or lymph node cells, sampled before transplant. Receptors were obtained from a human donor who was the organ donor for an intestinal transplant.

This chain links TRBV27 with TRBJ2-3; D is unclear. Germline CDR1 and CDR2: MNHEY and SMNVEV (reference sequence). This CDR3 comprises 15 residues. Trimming shortened V by 7 bases and J by 0 bases, and 14 bases separated the two germline ends. The CDR3 nucleotides read TGTGCCAGCACAAGAAGGTACCGGAGCACAGATACGCAGTATTTT. This encodes CASTRRYRSTDTQYF.

In this sample, this clone turned up a few times. This chain joins TRBV5-4 and TRBJ2-1; 7 bases line up with TRBD2. Germline V lookup: CDR1 SGHNT, CDR2 YYREEE (reference sequence). The CDR3 spans 16 residues. The J segment lost 0 bases and the V segment lost 0 bases, leaving 3 bases of the junction unmatched. The CDR3 region has the DNA TGTGCCAGCAGCTTGGGGGGGGGAAGCTCCTACAATGAGCAGTTCTTC. Protein product: CASSLGGGSSYNEQFF.

The rearrangement joins TRBV5-6 to TRBJ2-3, with 10 positions matching TRBD2. V lost 2 bases and J lost 2; bases outside the gene matches: 5. The CDR3 extends over 16 amino acids. Germline V CDR1 and CDR2: SGHDT, YYEEEE. The CDR3 DNA sequence: TGTGCCAGCAGCTTACCTAGCGGGAGCTCCACAGATACGCAGTATTTT. The encoded protein is CASSLPSGSSTDTQYF.

The V call is TRBV6-1, the J call TRBJ2-3; D unresolved. The CDR3 is made up of 13 amino acids. Trimming cost V 0 bases and J 1 base, with 2 bases left between them. Germline CDR1 reads MNHNS; CDR2 reads SASEGT. The CDR3 DNA sequence: TGTGCCAGCAGTGAAGCACGCACAGATACGCAGTATTTT. This translates into CASSEARTDTQYF.

The chain is built from TRBV4-2 and TRBJ1-2; D not certain. The CDR3 length is 12 residues. In germline, CDR1 is LGHNA, CDR2 YNFKEQ. Deletions cut 0 bases from V and 4 bases from J, with 3 bases between. This CDR3 reads CASSQDSYGYTF. The CDR3 DNA sequence: TGTGCCAGCAGCCAAGATTCCTATGGCTACACCTTC.

The rearrangement joins TRBV18 to TRBJ1-3, with D hard to call. The V end lost 2 bases, the J end lost 0 bases, and 2 bases lay between the germline ends. The germline CDR1 and CDR2 sequences are KGHSH and LQKENI. The CDR3 is 13 amino acids. CDR3 nucleotides: TGTGCCAGCTCACCAACCTCTGGAAACACCATATATTTT. Translation gives CASSPTSGNTIYF.

This rearrangement joins TRBV2 to TRBJ2-6; D is undetermined. Trimming pared 9 bases from V and 1 base from J, leaving 4 bases between. The CDR3 runs to 12 residues. The germline V gene encodes CDR1 SNHLY and CDR2 FYNNEI. CDR3 sequence (DNA): TGTGCCAGTTTATCTGGGGCCAACGTCCTGACTTTC. Translating gives CASLSGANVLTF.

This sequence joins TRBV5-1 and TRBJ2-7, with 8 bases matching TRBD1. With 4 bases clipped from V and 1 base from J, the junction kept 4 bases outside the gene matches. Germline-derived CDR1 and CDR2 are SGHRS and YFSETQ. The CDR3 extends over 14 amino acids. CDR3 sequence (DNA): TGCGCCAGCAGCCTTCGGACAGGGTCCTACGAGCAGTACTTC. This codes for CASSLRTGSYEQYF.

J is TRBJ1-1 and V is TRBV11-2; D not certain. CDR3 size: 14 residues. V lost 1 base and J 1 base, leaving 7 bases between the germline ends. Germline loops: CDR1 SGHAT, CDR2 FQNNGV. The CDR3 nucleotides are TGTGCCAGCAGCTTAGTTCCGACGAACACTGAAGCTTTCTTT. Translated, it gives CASSLVPTNTEAFF.

This rearrangement joins TRBV5-5 to TRBJ2-2, with D perhaps assigned TRBD1 or TRBD2 (5 bases each). The CDR3 length is 14 residues. Germline V gene lookup returns CDR1 SGHKS and CDR2 YYEKEE (reference sequence). V was cut by 0 bases and J by 5 bases, with 8 bases left in between. DNA of the CDR3: TGTGCCAGCAGCTTGGCCGAGGGGACCGGGGAGCTGTTTTTT. This encodes CASSLAEGTGELFF.

The V gene is TRBV2, the J gene TRBJ1-4; TRBD1 matches 7 bases. The CDR3 has 14 amino acids. Trimming took 6 bases from V and 8 from J; bases not matched to a gene: 9. The germline V gene encodes CDR1 SNHLY and CDR2 FYNNEI. This chain's CDR3 is CASSDDRAAEKLFF. The CDR3, as DNA: TGTGCCAGCAGCGACGACAGGGCGGCGGAAAAACTGTTTTTT.

The rearrangement joins TRBV11-3 to TRBJ2-2, with D unclear. Trimming removed 2 bases at V and 2 bases at J, with 0 bases between. CDR3 length: 12 amino acids. Looked up from germline, CDR1 is SGHNT and CDR2 is YENEEA. The CDR3 sequence: CASSLNTGELFF. The DNA of the CDR3 is TGTGCCAGCAGCTTAAACACCGGGGAGCTGTTTTTT.

This sequence joins TRBV5-1 and TRBJ1-2; no firm D call. Trimming removed 0 bases at V and 5 bases at J, with 14 bases between. The V gene's germline CDR1 is SGHRS and CDR2 YFSETQ. This CDR3 region has 15 residues. The CDR3 sequence is CASSLASLTGYGYTF. In DNA form, the CDR3 reads TGCGCCAGCAGCTTGGCCAGTCTGACGGGGTATGGCTACACCTTC.

The chain links TRBV7-9 to TRBJ2-7; TRBD1 matches at 7 bases. The germline gives CDR1 SEHNR, CDR2 FQNEAQ (reference sequence). The V segment lost 1 base and the J segment 6 bases; nucleotides outside the gene matches: 3. The CDR3 contains 13 residues. The CDR3 sequence: CASSLVSGGEQYF. The CDR3, as DNA: TGTGCCAGCAGCTTAGTCTCAGGGGGCGAGCAGTACTTC.

The chain recombines TRBV23-1 with TRBJ1-6, with a weak D call TRBD1 (5 bases). TRBV23-1 is assigned to the ORF class and has an uncertain function. Trimming took off 8 bases at V and 7 bases at J, with 12 bases between the two ends. CDR3 length: 13 amino acids. CDR3 region: CASRGRANSPLHF. The DNA of the CDR3 is TGCGCCAGCCGCGGCAGGGCAAATTCACCCCTCCACTTT.

This chain links TRBV6-6 with TRBJ1-5; D is ambiguous. Germline V gene data show CDR1 as MNHNY and CDR2 as SVGAGI (reference sequence). The length of the CDR3 is 14 residues. V lost 2 bases, J lost 7 bases, and 12 bases lay in between. The CDR3 DNA reads as TGTGCCAGCAGTTACCGAAACCCCGGGCAGCCCCAGCATTTT. Translation: CASSYRNPGQPQHF.

The gene calls are TRBV6-4 and TRBJ1-2; D perhaps matches TRBD1 (5 bases). CDR1 and CDR2 (germline): MRHNA, SNTAGT. The CDR3 runs 12 residues. V was shortened by 6 bases and J by 6 bases, with 11 bases between the two germline ends. CDR3 amino acids: CASSRGRDGYTF. Written as DNA, the CDR3 is TGTGCCAGCAGCCGGGGGAGGGATGGCTACACCTTC.

The rearrangement joins TRBV10-3 to TRBJ2-5; the D gene is possibly TRBD1 (6 bases). The length of the CDR3 is 15 residues. The V gene's germline CDR1 is ENHRY and CDR2 SYGVKD. The V end lost 4 bases, the J end lost 2 bases, and 14 bases lay between the germline ends. CDR3 in amino acids: CAISADTGMQETQYF. CDR3 nucleotides: TGTGCCATCAGTGCGGATACAGGGATGCAAGAGACCCAGTACTTC.